The 20 T cell receptor beta chains given below trace back to one sample, sequenced in a study of vaccination and CD4 T cells after COVID-19. Sequencing of the DNA from cultured CD4+ T cells was carried out with the Oncomine TCR Beta short-read assay. TCRdb processed the PCR reads anew with MiXCR; each CDR3 protein has one entry. The sample carries approximately 7,100 distinct CDR3 sequences, roughly 45% recorded once. Antigens for these TCRs are unknown. Treatment: approximately nine-day PBMC culture with coronavirus spike peptide pools or control peptides (ViraFEST assay). Collection of the unexposed donor's CD4+ T cells took place before the COVID-19 pandemic (2011-2018). Sequencing was carried out using CD4+ T cells from blood, cultured in vitro. The receptors were gathered from a human donor in good health.

V and J are TRBV20-1 and TRBJ2-7, with a tentative D call TRBD1 (5 bases). This CDR3 has 13 amino acids. V was cut by 6 bases and J by 2 bases, with 14 bases left in between. The germline V gene encodes CDR1 DFQATT and CDR2 SNEGSKA (reference sequence). DNA of the CDR3: TGCAGTGCGTGGACGGACAAAACCTACGAGCAGTACTTC. This sequence encodes CSAWTDKTYEQYF.

This rearrangement joins TRBV20-1 to TRBJ1-2; possible D gene TRBD1, 5 bases. Trimming removed 3 bases from V and 0 bases from J, with 11 bases in between. The V gene's germline CDR1 is DFQATT and CDR2 SNEGSKA (reference sequence). The CDR3 has 14 residues. This chain's CDR3 is CSASERQSNYGYTF. Here the CDR3 DNA reads TGCAGTGCTAGCGAACGACAGTCTAACTATGGCTACACCTTC.

This clonotype was counted a few times. V usage is TRBV10-3 and J usage is TRBJ1-1; 8 bases fit TRBD1. This CDR3 region has 18 residues. V shed 11 bases, J shed 1 base, and the junction held 21 bases outside the gene matches. Germline V CDR1 and CDR2: ENHRY, SYGVKD. CDR3: CAVRDSGGVGGWNTEAFF. Written as DNA, the CDR3 is TGTGCCGTCCGAGACTCAGGGGGCGTTGGGGGTTGGAACACTGAAGCTTTCTTT.

CDR3 region: CASSLSFGAEAFF. DNA of the CDR3: TGTGCCAGCAGTCTCTCTTTCGGGGCAGAAGCTTTCTTT. The chain has TRBV28 and TRBJ1-1; D possibly corresponds to TRBD1 (5 bases). CDR1 is MDHEN, CDR2 SYDVKM, per germline. The CDR3 totals 13 residues. V gave up 5 bases and J gave up 8 bases, with 15 bases separating them.

This clonotype has a handful of counts. V and J are TRBV6-1 and TRBJ1-5, with D hard to call. Germline V gives CDR1 MNHNS, CDR2 SASEGT. CDR3 length: 15 amino acids. V was cut by 6 bases and J by 4 bases, with 16 bases left in between. CDR3 sequence: CASSSSPGGNQPQHF. The CDR3 nucleotides are TGTGCCAGCAGCTCCTCACCGGGCGGTAATCAGCCCCAGCATTTT.

The J gene is TRBJ2-7, the V gene TRBV5-1; D uncertain. The CDR3 consists of 15 residues. V was pared by 2 bases and J by 3 bases, with 15 bases between. CDR1 and CDR2 (germline): SGHRS, YFSETQ. Written as DNA, the CDR3 is TGCGCCAGCAGCTTAGATTGGAGATCGAACTACGAGCAGTACTTC. Its protein is CASSLDWRSNYEQYF.

The chain uses TRBV27 and TRBJ2-5; TRBD1 matches at 7 bases. V trimming: 5 bases; J trimming: 3 bases; junction bases outside the gene matches: 3. Germline CDR1 MNHEY, CDR2 SMNVEV (reference sequence). The CDR3 extends over 13 amino acids. The CDR3 loop reads CASSPTGEETQYF. In nucleotides, the CDR3 is TGTGCCAGCAGTCCCACAGGGGAAGAGACCCAGTACTTC.

This clonotype has a handful of counts. V and J are TRBV28 and TRBJ2-3, with 15 bases aligning to TRBD2. The CDR3 consists of 19 residues. Germline V gene sequence: CDR1 MDHEN, CDR2 SYDVKM. J gave up 1 base and V 5 bases, and 10 bases lay outside the gene matches. The chain's CDR3 is CASSVFEWTSGGGTDTQYF. The CDR3 DNA reads as TGTGCCAGCAGTGTATTCGAATGGACTAGCGGGGGGGGCACAGATACGCAGTATTTT.

This chain links TRBV28 with TRBJ1-2; D is unresolved. The CDR3 has 14 residues. Germline loops: CDR1 MDHEN, CDR2 SYDVKM. Trimming removed 8 bases at V and 3 bases at J, with 16 bases between. The CDR3 sequence is CASGLALPDYGYTF. The CDR3 coding sequence is TGTGCCAGCGGGTTGGCCTTACCTGACTATGGCTACACCTTC.

J is TRBJ1-2 and V is TRBV10-3; D is possibly TRBD1 (6 bases). Trimming left V 8 bases short and J 11 bases short, with 18 bases between. The CDR3 covers 12 residues. CDR1 and CDR2 (germline): ENHRY, SYGVKD. CDR3 sequence: CAIRIQGRPYTF. CDR3 DNA: TGTGCCATCCGGATCCAGGGGCGGCCGTACACCTTC.

This clonotype showed up just a few times. This chain connects TRBV6-1 to TRBJ1-5; 12 positions agree with TRBD1. Germline loops: CDR1 MNHNS, CDR2 SASEGT. This CDR3 contains 15 residues. J was trimmed by 5 bases and V by 6 bases; bases with no gene match: 5. The CDR3 DNA reads TGTGCCAGCAGGGGGACAGGGGGCCCCCATCAGCCCCAGCATTTT. Its translation is CASRGTGGPHQPQHF.

V is TRBV19 and J is TRBJ1-3; TRBD1 aligns across 8 bases. This CDR3 has 15 amino acids. Germline V gene data show CDR1 as LNHDA and CDR2 as SQIVND (reference sequence). V gave up 6 bases and J gave up 5 bases; unmatched junction bases: 9. The CDR3 loop reads CASRSAGQGRNTIYF. The CDR3 DNA sequence: TGTGCCAGTAGATCAGCTGGACAGGGTAGAAACACCATATATTTT.

This clonotype was counted a few times. The chain couples TRBV19 to TRBJ1-2; possibly TRBD1 for D (6 bases). The V gene lost 6 bases and the J gene lost 3 bases, with 14 bases spanning the gap. The CDR3 consists of 14 residues. Per the germline V gene, CDR1 is LNHDA and CDR2 is SQIVND (reference sequence). The CDR3 region has the DNA TGTGCCAGTAGAGACCAGGGGCGTGACTATGGCTACACCTTC. Translating it yields CASRDQGRDYGYTF.

The chain recombines TRBV5-1 with TRBJ2-7, with 8 bases that match TRBD2. V lost 0 bases and J lost 3; bases outside the gene matches: 5. The CDR3 is 15 amino acids. Per germline, CDR1 SGHRS and CDR2 YFSETQ. The CDR3 DNA reads TGCGCCAGCAGCTTGGAGGCGGGAGGACACTACGAGCAGTACTTC. As protein: CASSLEAGGHYEQYF.

The gene calls are TRBV6-1 and TRBJ1-3; 7 bases map to TRBD1. The germline V gene encodes CDR1 MNHNS and CDR2 SASEGT. The trim removed 6 bases at V and 2 bases at J, leaving 4 bases unmatched. CDR3 length: 14 residues. CDR3 nucleotides: TGTGCCAGCAGCCCGACAGGGACTGGAAACACCATATATTTT. It translates to CASSPTGTGNTIYF.

In this sample, this clonotype turned up a few times. The chain joins TRBV7-9 to TRBJ1-1; D perhaps matches TRBD1 (5 bases). V lost 1 base and J lost 4, with 10 bases in between. CDR1 SEHNR and CDR2 FQNEAQ come from the germline V gene (reference sequence). This CDR3 has 14 residues. CDR3: CASSLDGGGTEAFF. In DNA, the CDR3 is TGTGCCAGCAGCTTAGATGGGGGTGGCACTGAAGCTTTCTTT. Supplemented by reference TRBV7-9 and TRBJ1-1, the full variable domain reads DTGVSQNPRHKITKRGQNVTFRCDPISEHNRLYWYRQTLGQGPEFLTYFQNEAQLEKSRLLSDRFSAERPKGSFSTLEIQRTEQGDSAMYLCASSLDGGGTEAFFGQGTRLTVV.

J is TRBJ2-7 and V is TRBV20-1; weak D call: TRBD2 (5 bases). This CDR3 spans 16 amino acids. CDR1 is DFQATT and CDR2 is SNEGSKA in the germline V gene (reference sequence). Trimming cost V 0 bases and J 6 bases, with 21 bases left between them. This CDR3 reads CSARDHSLGRGSEQYF. The CDR3 nucleotides are TGCAGTGCTAGAGACCACTCCCTAGGCCGGGGTTCCGAGCAGTACTTC.

The chain links TRBV20-1 to TRBJ2-5, with D possibly being TRBD1 or TRBD2 (5 bases each). Trimming removed 3 bases at V and 7 bases at J, with 21 bases between. The CDR3 consists of 15 residues. Per the germline V gene, CDR1 is DFQATT and CDR2 is SNEGSKA (reference sequence). CDR3 in amino acids: CSARSRGSLSGTQYF. CDR3 DNA sequence: TGCAGTGCTAGGTCCCGGGGCTCCCTCTCAGGGACCCAGTACTTC.

This chain's CDR3 is CAITPTGGYTF. The CDR3 DNA is TGTGCCATCACTCCGACAGGGGGCTACACCTTC. The chain combines TRBV10-3 with TRBJ1-2; 7 nucleotides match TRBD1. Germline V gene lookup returns CDR1 ENHRY and CDR2 SYGVKD. The CDR3 runs to 11 residues. After removal of 7 bases from V and 8 bases from J, the junction contained 4 bases not matched to a gene.

As DNA, the CDR3 is TGTGCCACCAGCAGAGATTCTTTCGGCTCCTACGAGCAGTACTTC. It codes for CATSRDSFGSYEQYF. V and J are TRBV15 and TRBJ2-7; D is undetermined. Germline CDR1 reads LNHNV; CDR2 reads YYDKDF (reference sequence). The CDR3 is 15 amino acids. The V end lost 0 bases, the J end lost 0 bases, and 9 bases lay between the germline ends. The variable domain in full, completed from reference TRBV15 and TRBJ2-7, reads DAMVIQNPRYQVTQFGKPVTLSCSQTLNHNVMYWYQQKSSQAPKLLFHYYDKDFNNEADTPDNFQSRRPNTSFCFLDIRSPGLGDTAMYLCATSRDSFGSYEQYFGPGTRLTVT.